This T cell receptor (beta chain) was recorded in a study of T cell responses to AZD1222 COVID-19 vaccine (dated by TCRdb to the early 2020s). Context from the whole study: AZD1222 recipients with second doses at about 4 weeks or about 12 weeks were pooled, because spike-specific TCR depth and breadth did not differ between schedules. TCR sequencing was performed for roughly 250 trial participants, of whom 200 to 210 were given two doses of AZD1222 and approximately 25 were given two doses of MenACWY control vaccine. Trial participants were enrolled by age into subgroups of 18-55, 56-69 and 70-plus years, and about 150, 27 and 61 TCR-sequenced participants, respectively, were included in these subgroups. Study-level results and caveats: Because no day 14 peak-response samples were available, the repertoires could be characterized only after the peak T cell response. Conclusions about previously exposed vaccinees are limited, since just a handful of AZD1222 recipients were seropositive for SARS-CoV-2 at baseline. The whole spike protein was spanned by vaccine-associated CD4 TCRs, and dominant responses were seen in regions 160-218 and 743-854. In the small 56-69-year group, the increase in depth fell short of significance, most likely because of low power. Most participants were white British and females outnumbered males, and the authors suggested that clonal diversity may have been underestimated. Spike-specific TCR breadth and depth rose significantly after two AZD1222 doses compared with day 0 and with MenACWY recipients. Reportedly, close to half of the unique spike-specific TCRs recognized epitopes lying outside the regions that are mutated in the B.1.351 and B.1.1.7 variants.

The CDR1 and CDR2 encoded by the germline V gene are SGHDN and FVKESK. V is shortened by 3 bases, J by 3 bases, and the region joining them spans 15 bases. The CDR3 covers 15 residues, taking in both the cysteine and the phenylalanine. The sequence is cut down to CDR3 DNA, 45 bases in frame from base 1. In regard to this clone: The antigen this receptor binds is unknown. The input lacks base qualities; no much larger clone sits a single base away.

The CDR3 regions of human TCRbeta chains were analyzed by immunosequencing. On the authors' methods: Repertoire TCRs were checked for matches against a reference library of SARS-CoV-2-specific TCRs that had been generated using the MIRA antigen-specificity platform. Breadth was defined as the fraction of unique TCRs that were SARS-CoV-2-associated. Depth was defined as the fraction of total T cells that were SARS-CoV-2-associated. Using the MIRA data, every spike-specific TCR was mapped to the spike region that the TCR reacted to and assigned to either a CD4 or a CD8 class. Log10-transformed breadth and depth values were compared by one-way ANOVA with Sidak's multiple comparisons tests. TCRdb holds this immuneACCESS table with in-frame rearrangements only. Some clones are missing; in checked studies, unresolved V genes explain under half, and the rest has no known cause. The V and J calls and the clone size are those of that table, but D and trimming were determined from the DNA. This sample holds approximately 100,000 clones; approximately 87% were observed only once. The ten largest clones represent about 3% of the sample.

The intended sense of this specimen's time point label: baseline before first vaccination. Vaccinee samples were obtained from the UK trials COV001 and COV002, which included a single-blind randomized controlled phase 2/3 trial of AZD1222 (ChAdOx1 nCoV-19) in healthy adults. For TCRbeta chain sequencing, PBMC samples from trial participants were taken at day 0 and at day 28 after the second dose. The receptor was isolated from an adult in good health. The sequence joins TRBV14 to TRBJ2-7, and TRBD1 may be the D gene, going by 5 matching bases. The specimen comprised peripheral blood, sampled on day 0 of AZD1222 vaccination. The CDR3 sequence is CASSHLIKGNYEQYF. The nucleotide sequence is TGTGCCAGCAGCCACCTTATAAAGGGGAACTACGAGCAGTACTTC.